This T cell receptor (beta chain) was profiled in a study of T cell repertoires in cytomegalovirus infection. TCRdb passed the reads through MiXCR, listing each CDR3 protein once. The sample consists of roughly 990,000 distinct CDR3 sequences, about 33% of them appearing once. With regard to this clonotype: Antigen specificity is unknown.

This CDR3 has 13 amino acids. The germline V and J ends were trimmed by 0 bases and 8 bases, with 8 bases remaining between them. CDR1 is MNHEY, CDR2 SVGEGT, per germline. Sequenced here: cultured CD8+ T cells from PBMCs, sampled from culture after CMV antigen stimulation. The chain links TRBV6-2 or TRBV6-3 to TRBJ2-1; D not certain. The receptor's source is a human donor in good health (CMV status not recorded). Some clones in this sample may be carry-over from other donors' samples. The CDR3 here is CASSYSLRDEQFF. The CDR3 DNA is TGTGCCAGCAGTTACTCCCTGAGAGATGAGCAGTTCTTC.